This is a list of T cell receptor beta chains from one sample in a study of blood T cell repertoires in COVID-19. Libraries were prepared by immunoSEQ multiplex PCR; TCRdb keeps only in-frame clonotypes and omits some of them. The sample shows around 200,000 clones, around 90% of them seen only once. Sequences were obtained from peripheral blood. The receptors come from a woman aged 18-29 years who had recovered from COVID-19. The CDR3 runs from the conserved cysteine through the conserved F or W. The D gene is left open where the match is weak. Clone size appears in some rows only: once, few, many, or a class for an expanded clone.

D gene: NA
clone size: NA
V gene: TRBV4-1
CDR3 length: 16
J gene: TRBJ2-7
CDR3 protein: CASSQTRGIGSYEQYF
CDR3 DNA: TGCGCCAGCAGCCAGACCCGGGGGATCGGGTCCTACGAGCAGTACTTC

D gene: NA
clone size: NA
V gene: TRBV9
CDR3 length: 13
J gene: TRBJ1-2
CDR3 protein: CASSVVSGEGYTF
CDR3 DNA: TGTGCCAGCAGCGTAGTGTCGGGGGAAGGCTACACCTTC

D gene: NA
clone size: NA
V gene: TRBV9
CDR3 length: 15
J gene: TRBJ1-1
CDR3 protein: CASSAQMNMNTEAFF
CDR3 DNA: TGTGCCAGCAGCGCCCAAATGAACATGAACACTGAAGCTTTCTTT

D gene: NA
clone size: once
V gene: TRBV2
CDR3 length: 19
J gene: TRBJ2-6
CDR3 protein: CASSDDREAPYSGANVLTF
CDR3 DNA: TGTGCCAGCAGTGATGACAGGGAGGCCCCCTACTCTGGGGCCAACGTCCTGACTTTC

D gene: TRBD2
clone size: NA
V gene: TRBV10-3
CDR3 length: 12
J gene: TRBJ2-7
CDR3 protein: CAIGGLAGEQYF
CDR3 DNA: TGTGCCATAGGAGGACTAGCGGGAGAGCAGTACTTC

D gene: NA
clone size: NA
V gene: TRBV21-1
CDR3 length: 16
J gene: TRBJ1-5
CDR3 protein: CASSKGRVFSNQPQHF
CDR3 DNA: TGTGCCAGCAGCAAAGGGAGGGTATTTTCCAATCAGCCCCAGCATTTT

D gene: TRBD2
clone size: NA
V gene: TRBV2
CDR3 length: 14
J gene: TRBJ2-5
CDR3 protein: CASSRTSGEETQYF
CDR3 DNA: TGTGCCAGCAGTAGGACTAGCGGGGAAGAGACCCAGTACTTC

D gene: TRBD2
clone size: NA
V gene: TRBV25-1
CDR3 length: 16
J gene: TRBJ2-1
CDR3 protein: CASSERPSGKYNEQFF
CDR3 DNA: TGTGCCAGCAGTGAGCGGCCTAGCGGAAAATACAATGAGCAGTTCTTC

D gene: TRBD1
clone size: NA
V gene: TRBV6-5
CDR3 length: 14
J gene: TRBJ2-7
CDR3 protein: CASSYADRGLEQYF
CDR3 DNA: TGTGCCAGCAGTTACGCGGACAGGGGGCTTGAGCAGTACTTC

D gene: NA
clone size: NA
V gene: TRBV15
CDR3 length: 17
J gene: TRBJ2-7
CDR3 protein: CATSRPNSGGGNSEQYF
CDR3 DNA: TGTGCCACCAGCAGACCAAATAGCGGAGGAGGTAACAGCGAGCAGTACTTC

D gene: TRBD1
clone size: few
V gene: TRBV6-2/TRBV6-3
CDR3 length: 16
J gene: TRBJ2-3
CDR3 protein: CASSRITGGSTDTQYF
CDR3 DNA: TGTGCCAGCAGCAGAATCACAGGGGGTAGCACAGATACGCAGTATTTT

D gene: NA
clone size: NA
V gene: TRBV6-2/TRBV6-3
CDR3 length: 13
J gene: TRBJ1-1
CDR3 protein: CASSRGNSFEAFF
CDR3 DNA: TGTGCCAGCAGTAGGGGGAACAGCTTTGAAGCTTTCTTT

D gene: TRBD1
clone size: NA
V gene: TRBV19
CDR3 length: 17
J gene: TRBJ1-3
CDR3 protein: CASTPPGGGWSGNTIYF
CDR3 DNA: TGTGCCAGTACCCCCCCAGGGGGTGGTTGGTCTGGAAACACCATATATTTT

D gene: NA
clone size: once
V gene: TRBV5-5
CDR3 length: 16
J gene: TRBJ2-5
CDR3 protein: CASSLDAGARQETQYF
CDR3 DNA: TGTGCCAGCAGCTTGGACGCAGGGGCTCGTCAAGAGACCCAGTACTTC

D gene: NA
clone size: NA
V gene: TRBV6-5
CDR3 length: 14
J gene: TRBJ2-1
CDR3 protein: CASLLINTYNEQFF
CDR3 DNA: TGTGCCAGCCTCCTTATTAATACTTACAATGAGCAGTTCTTC

D gene: NA
clone size: NA
V gene: TRBV30
CDR3 length: 15
J gene: TRBJ1-1
CDR3 protein: CAWKSWEWTNTEAFF
CDR3 DNA: TGTGCCTGGAAGTCGTGGGAGTGGACGAACACTGAAGCTTTCTTT

D gene: TRBD2
clone size: NA
V gene: TRBV6-2/TRBV6-3
CDR3 length: 16
J gene: TRBJ2-1
CDR3 protein: CASSSLRLAGGDEQFF
CDR3 DNA: TGTGCCAGCAGTTCTCTTCGACTAGCGGGAGGCGATGAGCAGTTCTTC

D gene: NA
clone size: NA
V gene: TRBV6-6
CDR3 length: 15
J gene: TRBJ1-1
CDR3 protein: CASSYSQGRDTEAFF
CDR3 DNA: TGTGCCAGCAGTTACTCACAGGGCCGGGACACTGAAGCTTTCTTT

D gene: NA
clone size: NA
V gene: TRBV7-9
CDR3 length: 16
J gene: TRBJ2-1
CDR3 protein: CASSLAGHFSYNEQFF
CDR3 DNA: TGTGCCAGCAGCTTAGCGGGGCACTTCTCCTACAATGAGCAGTTCTTC

D gene: NA
clone size: once
V gene: TRBV4-2
CDR3 length: 16
J gene: TRBJ2-3
CDR3 protein: CASSQDRQRSTDTQYF
CDR3 DNA: TGTGCCAGCAGCCAAGATCGTCAGCGAAGCACAGATACGCAGTATTTT